The 27 T cell receptor beta chains below all came from one sample that was sequenced in a study of beta chain features in type 1 diabetes. Every bit of the isolated RNA underwent reverse transcription, so sequencing read expressed TCRB transcripts. The data were produced by immunoSEQ multiplex PCR, yet TCRdb's version contains in-frame clones alone and is incomplete. The repertoire holds about 700,000 clones, roughly 13% seen once, with roughly 0.022% in the top ten. What these receptors recognize is not known. Notes on the study in general: All four CD4+ subsets of Type 1 diabetes patients contained TCRB CDR3s that were moderately but significantly shorter.

The sample was naive CD4+ T cells from blood. Receptors originate from a man between 18 and 29 years old with type 1 diabetes.

In the case of this clone: Different DNA sequences within this sample yield the same CDR3. The V gene is TRBV5-1, the J gene TRBJ1-5, with D hard to call. In germline, CDR1 is SGHRS, CDR2 YFSETQ. This CDR3 has 14 amino acids. V dropped 0 bases and J dropped 2 bases, with 6 bases sitting between them. CDR3 amino acids: CASSLGDGNQPQHF. The CDR3 DNA follows: TGCGCCAGCAGCTTGGGTGACGGCAATCAGCCCCAGCATTTT. Supplemented by reference TRBV5-1 and TRBJ1-5, the full variable domain reads KAGVTQTPRYLIKTRGQQVTLSCSPISGHRSVSWYQQTPGQGLQFLFEYFSETQRNKGNFPGRFSGRQFSNSRSEMNVSTLELGDSALYLCASSLGDGNQPQHFGDGTRLSIL.

This clone has just a few counts. J is TRBJ1-2 and V is TRBV5-1, with 7 bases matching TRBD1. Germline CDR1 SGHRS, CDR2 YFSETQ. The trim removed 4 bases at V and 8 bases at J, leaving 11 bases unmatched. There are 14 residues in the CDR3. CDR3 in amino acids: CASSRGDSAEGYTF. CDR3 nucleotides: TGCGCCAGCAGCCGAGGGGACAGTGCTGAAGGCTACACCTTC.

The chain recombines TRBV6-1 with TRBJ2-2; D ambiguous. The CDR3 is 12 residues long. Germline V gives CDR1 MNHNS, CDR2 SASEGT. V was trimmed by 6 bases and J by 5 bases, leaving 7 bases between them. This CDR3 is CASSRSTGELFF. The CDR3 DNA follows: TGTGCCAGCAGCAGATCTACCGGGGAGCTGTTTTTT.

This clone occurred a few times. This chain uses TRBV2 with TRBJ2-3; 11 bases are shared with TRBD2. J lost 4 bases, V lost 6 bases, and 9 bases had no gene match. Germline V gives CDR1 SNHLY, CDR2 FYNNEI. This CDR3 has 16 residues. The CDR3 sequence: CASSLGLAERADTQYF. The CDR3 DNA is TGTGCCAGCAGCTTGGGACTAGCGGAAAGGGCAGATACGCAGTATTTT.

V gene TRBV6-1 combines with J gene TRBJ1-2, with no clear D. This CDR3 has 17 amino acids. With 0 bases removed from V and 0 bases from J, the gap between germline ends came to 14 bases. CDR1 is MNHNS and CDR2 is SASEGT in the germline V gene. CDR3 region: CASSEASSPGANYGYTF. CDR3 DNA sequence: TGTGCCAGCAGTGAAGCAAGTTCCCCAGGAGCTAACTATGGCTACACCTTC.

The genes are TRBV5-4 and TRBJ2-3; the D is unclear. V gave up 0 bases and J gave up 0 bases, with 5 bases separating them. The CDR3 extends over 14 amino acids. Germline values: CDR1 SGHNT, CDR2 YYREEE (reference sequence). CDR3 bases: TGTGCCAGCAGCTTGGTAGACAGCACAGATACGCAGTATTTT. Amino acids: CASSLVDSTDTQYF.

The gene calls are TRBV6-5 and TRBJ1-3, with D unresolved. Germline loops: CDR1 MNHEY, CDR2 SVGAGI. The germline V and J ends were trimmed by 5 bases and 4 bases, with 9 bases remaining between them. The CDR3 sequence is 13 residues long. The CDR3 sequence: CASSQEQGNTIYF. The CDR3 DNA sequence: TGTGCCAGCAGTCAAGAACAGGGAAACACCATATATTTT.

This clone was found a few times. The chain is built from TRBV7-9 and TRBJ2-7; TRBD2 is a possible D gene (7 bases). Trimming cost V 7 bases and J 3 bases, with 19 bases left between them. The CDR3 contains 15 residues. Per germline, CDR1 SEHNR and CDR2 FQNEAQ (reference sequence). For the CDR3, the DNA is TGTGCCAGCACCCCGGGTGGGGGGGCGATCTACGAGCAGTACTTC. Its protein product is CASTPGGGAIYEQYF.

This chain uses TRBV5-5 with TRBJ2-6, with D unresolved. Trimming cost V 0 bases and J 2 bases, with 9 bases left between them. The length of the CDR3 is 16 residues. Per the germline V gene, CDR1 is SGHKS and CDR2 is YYEKEE (reference sequence). In DNA, the CDR3 is TGTGCCAGCAGCTTGGAGCAGACTGCTGGGGCCAACGTCCTGACTTTC. Amino acid sequence: CASSLEQTAGANVLTF.

This sequence joins TRBV11-2 and TRBJ1-1, with unresolved D. V was pared by 2 bases and J by 6 bases, with 19 bases between. The germline V gene has CDR1 SGHAT and CDR2 FQNNGV. The CDR3 loop spans 16 amino acids. The CDR3 sequence: CASSLFASEAIAEAFF. CDR3 coding DNA: TGTGCCAGCAGCTTATTCGCGTCCGAGGCGATTGCTGAAGCTTTCTTT.

For the CDR3, the DNA is TGCGCCAGCAGCGGGACCCACAATGAGCAGTTCTTC. Amino acid sequence: CASSGTHNEQFF. The chain combines TRBV5-1 with TRBJ2-1; D tentatively reads TRBD1 or TRBD2 (5 bases each). The ends were cut back, 4 bases at V and 5 bases at J, with 7 bases in the middle. This CDR3 is 12 amino acids long. Germline V gene sequence: CDR1 SGHRS, CDR2 YFSETQ.

This clone was picked up a small number of times. The chain has TRBV19 and TRBJ1-5; the match to TRBD1 covers 7 bases. Losses at the gene ends were 6 bases for V and 7 bases for J; bases not matched to a gene: 6. The V gene's germline CDR1 is LNHDA and CDR2 SQIVND (reference sequence). The CDR3 has 13 amino acids. CDR3 nucleotide sequence: TGTGCCAGTAGCATAACAGGGGAACAGCCCCAGCATTTT. Translation gives CASSITGEQPQHF.

This chain joins TRBV27 and TRBJ1-1, with unresolved D. V shed 3 bases and J shed 0 bases, with 8 bases lying between them. Germline lookup yields CDR1 MNHEY and CDR2 SMNVEV (reference sequence). The CDR3 consists of 14 residues. As DNA, the CDR3 is TGTGCCAGCAGTTTCGGTGTCATGAACACTGAAGCTTTCTTT. This translates into CASSFGVMNTEAFF.

This sequence joins TRBV11-2 and TRBJ1-5; possibly TRBD1 for D (5 bases). The germline V gene has CDR1 SGHAT and CDR2 FQNNGV. The germline V and J ends were trimmed by 1 base and 10 bases, with 17 bases remaining between them. The CDR3 loop spans 15 amino acids. The CDR3 sequence is CASSLGRDRNFPQHF. The CDR3 bases are TGTGCCAGCAGCTTAGGCCGGGACCGAAACTTTCCCCAGCATTTT.

V and J are TRBV6-5 and TRBJ2-7; maybe TRBD2 (5 bases). This CDR3 is built from 12 residues. V shed 6 bases and J shed 2 bases, with 8 bases lying between them. The germline V gene has CDR1 MNHEY and CDR2 SVGAGI. The CDR3 loop reads CASRSGTYEQYF. Written as DNA, the CDR3 is TGTGCCAGCAGATCGGGGACCTACGAGCAGTACTTC.

The chain joins TRBV7-2 to TRBJ2-7; the match to TRBD1 covers 9 bases. There are 15 residues in the CDR3. Germline values: CDR1 SGHTA, CDR2 FQGNSA. With 3 bases clipped from V and 2 bases from J, the junction kept 5 bases outside the gene matches. For the CDR3, the DNA is TGTGCCAGCAGCTTTTATGGACAGGGGCCCTACGAGCAGTACTTC. It encodes CASSFYGQGPYEQYF.

The chain links TRBV2 to TRBJ2-3; the D gene is possibly TRBD2 (6 bases). V shed 5 bases and J shed 2 bases, with 11 bases lying between them. Per the germline V gene, CDR1 is SNHLY and CDR2 is FYNNEI. The CDR3 extends over 14 amino acids. The CDR3 bases are TGTGCCAGCAGTCGCCGCGGGGTCACAGATACGCAGTATTTT. This encodes CASSRRGVTDTQYF.

This clone was seen a few times. V and J are TRBV7-6 and TRBJ2-5, with D perhaps TRBD1 or TRBD2 (5 bases each). The CDR3 length is 13 residues. Germline assignment: CDR1 SGHVS and CDR2 FNYEAQ. Trimming left V 4 bases short and J 4 bases short, with 10 bases between. CDR3 region: CASSSGRGETQYF. CDR3 nucleotides: TGTGCCAGCAGCTCGGGGCGAGGAGAGACCCAGTACTTC.

In its sample, this clone was seen a few times. The rearrangement joins TRBV10-3 to TRBJ2-7; possible D gene TRBD1, 6 bases. The germline gives CDR1 ENHRY, CDR2 SYGVKD. This CDR3 comprises 14 residues. Trimming pared 0 bases from V and 6 bases from J, leaving 12 bases between. Here the CDR3 DNA reads TGTGCCATCAGTGAGTCGGAACAGGGCACCGAGCAGTACTTC. It encodes CAISESEQGTEQYF.

Comments on this clone: Other DNA sequences in this sample translate to the same CDR3. The CDR3 DNA is TGTGCCAGCAGTTCGGGACAGGGGATAATCGGGGAGCTGTTTTTT. This sequence encodes CASSSGQGIIGELFF. This sequence joins TRBV6-5 and TRBJ2-2; 10 bases fit TRBD1. With V trimmed by 4 bases and J by 7 bases, 6 bases remained unmatched. Germline lookup yields CDR1 MNHEY and CDR2 SVGAGI. The CDR3 spans 15 residues.

The chain is built from TRBV6-6 and TRBJ1-5, with TRBD1 identical over 9 bases. The V and J ends lost 6 bases and 7 bases, in that order; junction bases with no gene match: 10. Germline-derived CDR1 and CDR2 are MNHNY and SVGAGI (reference sequence). This CDR3 is built from 15 residues. The CDR3 protein is CASRHETGGGQPQHF. The CDR3 nucleotides are TGTGCCAGCAGGCACGAGACAGGGGGAGGACAGCCCCAGCATTTT.

The chain has TRBV6-5 and TRBJ1-5, with unresolved D. Germline V CDR1 and CDR2: MNHEY, SVGAGI. This CDR3 has 13 residues. Deletions cut 2 bases from V and 5 bases from J, with 7 bases between. The CDR3 is CASSYREDQPQHF. CDR3 coding DNA: TGTGCCAGCAGTTACAGGGAAGATCAGCCCCAGCATTTT.

The sample holds a few counts of this clone. The chain carries TRBV5-6 and TRBJ2-7; 10 bases align to TRBD1. CDR3 size: 13 residues. Losses at the gene ends were 3 bases for V and 3 bases for J; bases not matched to a gene: 0. CDR1 SGHDT and CDR2 YYEEEE come from the germline V gene. The CDR3 nucleotides are TGTGCCAGCAGCTGGGACAGGGGCTACGAGCAGTACTTC. Protein sequence: CASSWDRGYEQYF.

This clone was recorded a few times. This chain joins TRBV7-2 and TRBJ2-1, with a tentative D call TRBD1 (6 bases). Germline CDR1 is SGHTA and CDR2 is FQGNSA. The CDR3 sequence is 13 residues long. V was shortened by 2 bases and J by 5 bases, with 7 bases between the two germline ends. The DNA of the CDR3 is TGTGCCAGCAGCTTACGGACAGACAATGAGCAGTTCTTC. Amino acids: CASSLRTDNEQFF.

This chain joins TRBV15 and TRBJ1-5; D ambiguous. The CDR3 covers 18 residues. The V gene's germline CDR1 is LNHNV and CDR2 YYDKDF (reference sequence). The ends were cut back, 0 bases at V and 1 base at J, with 16 bases in the middle. The CDR3 reads CATSRDALAETSNQPQHF. The CDR3 nucleotides read TGTGCCACCAGCAGAGATGCCCTGGCAGAAACCAGCAATCAGCCCCAGCATTTT. Full variable domain (missing parts from reference TRBV15 and TRBJ1-5): DAMVIQNPRYQVTQFGKPVTLSCSQTLNHNVMYWYQQKSSQAPKLLFHYYDKDFNNEADTPDNFQSRRPNTSFCFLDIRSPGLGDTAMYLCATSRDALAETSNQPQHFGDGTRLSIL.

The chain recombines TRBV5-4 with TRBJ1-1; 7 positions agree with TRBD1. V lost 3 bases, J lost 1 base, and 6 bases stayed unmatched. The CDR3 has 15 residues. Germline CDR1 is SGHNT and CDR2 is YYREEE (reference sequence). The CDR3 DNA is TGTGCCAGCAGCTCTAACACAGGGGCGAACACTGAAGCTTTCTTT. Translating it yields CASSSNTGANTEAFF.

J is TRBJ2-5 and V is TRBV6-1, with 7 positions matching TRBD2. This CDR3 region has 13 residues. Unmatched junction bases numbered 7, after V lost 7 bases and J lost 5 bases. Germline-derived CDR1 and CDR2 are MNHNS and SASEGT. In DNA form, the CDR3 reads TGTGCCAGCACCCTCTGGGGGGGGGAGACCCAGTACTTC. Encoded protein: CASTLWGGETQYF.